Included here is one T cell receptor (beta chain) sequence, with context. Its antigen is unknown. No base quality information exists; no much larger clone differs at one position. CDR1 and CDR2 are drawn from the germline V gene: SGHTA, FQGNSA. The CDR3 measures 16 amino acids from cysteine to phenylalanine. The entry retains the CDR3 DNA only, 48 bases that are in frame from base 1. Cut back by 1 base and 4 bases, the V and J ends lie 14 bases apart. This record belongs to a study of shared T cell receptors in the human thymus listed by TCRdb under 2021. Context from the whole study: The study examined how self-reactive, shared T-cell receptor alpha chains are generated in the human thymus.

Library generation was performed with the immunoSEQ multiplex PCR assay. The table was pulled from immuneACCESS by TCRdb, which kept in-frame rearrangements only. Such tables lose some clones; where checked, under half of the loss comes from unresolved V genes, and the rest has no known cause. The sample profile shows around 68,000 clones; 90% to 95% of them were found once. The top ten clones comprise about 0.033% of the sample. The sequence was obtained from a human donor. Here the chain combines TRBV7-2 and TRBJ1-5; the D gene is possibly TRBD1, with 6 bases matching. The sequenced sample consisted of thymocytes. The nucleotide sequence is TGTGCCAGCAGCTTAGTACCCAGGGGCTTGAATCAGCCCCAGCATTTT. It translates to CASSLVPRGLNQPQHF.